These 18 T cell receptor beta chains were all obtained from the same sample, sequenced in a study of CD8+ T cells in alopecia areata. After isolation, RNA underwent reverse transcription to generate cDNA as the sequencing template. The method was immunoSEQ multiplex PCR; TCRdb's version includes in-frame clones alone and lacks a portion of them. The sample consists of 95,000 to 100,000 clones, roughly three fifths of them appearing once. As for treatment: oral pan-JAK inhibitor, 5-10 mg twice daily. The input for sequencing was CD8+ T cells sorted from blood, taken at roughly week 55, from a patient treated with tofacitinib. The receptors were gathered from a human donor with alopecia areata.

This chain uses TRBV23-1 with TRBJ1-1; D might be TRBD1 (6 bases). TRBV23-1 is identified as an open reading frame with a role that is uncertain. Trimming cost V 10 bases and J 5 bases, with 11 bases left between them. This CDR3 is built from 11 residues. The CDR3 DNA reads as TGCGCCAAAGGACAGAAGACTGAAGCTTTCTTT. It encodes CAKGQKTEAFF.

V is TRBV13 and J is TRBJ2-2; D gene ambiguous. Germline V gives CDR1 PRHDT, CDR2 FYEKMQ (reference sequence). CDR3 length: 16 amino acids. V lost 1 base to trimming and J lost 0 bases, with 9 bases between them. The CDR3 spells CASSLALGSNTGELFF. The CDR3 coding sequence is TGTGCCAGCAGCTTAGCACTGGGATCGAACACCGGGGAGCTGTTTTTT.

This clone was detected a few times. The chain employs TRBV7-2 and TRBJ1-1; D gene uncertain. The germline V and J ends were trimmed by 0 bases and 3 bases, with 5 bases remaining between them. Germline CDR1 SGHTA, CDR2 FQGNSA. This CDR3 has 13 residues. This CDR3 reads CASSLAGYTEAFF. In nucleotides, the CDR3 is TGTGCCAGCAGCTTAGCAGGGTACACTGAAGCTTTCTTT.

This chain uses TRBV7-7 with TRBJ2-5; D call uncertain. The CDR3 is 15 residues long. The ends were cut back, 7 bases at V and 0 bases at J, with 15 bases in the middle. Germline values: CDR1 SSHAT, CDR2 FNYEAQ (reference sequence). DNA of the CDR3: TGTGCCAGCAACCGGTCCCGGGCCAACCAAGAGACCCAGTACTTC. It is translated as CASNRSRANQETQYF.

V gene TRBV5-6 combines with J gene TRBJ2-7; 7 bases are a match to TRBD1. The length of the CDR3 is 14 residues. V was clipped by 3 bases and J by 3 bases; unmatched bases: 6. Germline values: CDR1 SGHDT, CDR2 YYEEEE. CDR3 DNA: TGTGCCAGCAGCTATTATACAGGGGTCTACGAGCAGTACTTC. The encoded protein is CASSYYTGVYEQYF. The full variable domain, rest sourced from reference TRBV5-6 and TRBJ2-7, is DAGVTQSPTHLIKTRGQQVTLRCSPKSGHDTVSWYQQALGQGPQFIFQYYEEEERQRGNFPDRFSGHQFPNYSSELNVNALLLGDSALYLCASSYYTGVYEQYFGPGTRLTVT.

The J gene is TRBJ2-5, the V gene TRBV7-9; a weak D match, TRBD2 (6 bases). Germline lookup yields CDR1 SEHNR and CDR2 FQNEAQ (reference sequence). Trimming stripped 5 bases from V and 5 bases from J, with 18 bases between. The CDR3 has 15 amino acids. The CDR3 here is CASSPGTQSRETQYF. In nucleotides, the CDR3 is TGTGCCAGCAGCCCCGGGACTCAAAGCCGTGAGACCCAGTACTTC.

The V and J genes are TRBV11-2 and TRBJ1-6; a possible D gene is TRBD1 (5 bases). Trimming left V 6 bases short and J 1 base short, with 10 bases between. Germline V gene lookup returns CDR1 SGHAT and CDR2 FQNNGV. The CDR3 is 15 amino acids. The CDR3 is CASSPDRSYNSPLHF. DNA of the CDR3: TGTGCCAGCAGTCCTGACAGATCCTATAATTCACCCCTCCACTTT.

This chain joins TRBV14 and TRBJ1-6; D not certain. Germline loops: CDR1 SGHDN, CDR2 FVKESK. The V gene lost 4 bases and the J gene lost 8 bases, with 12 bases spanning the gap. The CDR3 loop spans 14 amino acids. DNA of the CDR3: TGTGCCAGCAGCCCATTCCGGAGCCATTCACCCCTCCACTTT. It specifies CASSPFRSHSPLHF.

This clone came up a few times. The rearrangement links TRBV29-1 to TRBJ2-6, with no clear D. V lost 0 bases, J lost 4 bases, and 10 bases lay in between. Germline loops: CDR1 SQVTM, CDR2 ANQGSEA. This CDR3 comprises 15 residues. This CDR3 reads CSVEDPGWGANVLTF. Here the CDR3 DNA reads TGCAGCGTTGAAGATCCCGGGTGGGGGGCCAACGTCCTGACTTTC.

This sequence joins TRBV5-6 and TRBJ2-5, with a weak D call TRBD1 (5 bases). The CDR3 covers 17 residues. Germline CDR1 is SGHDT and CDR2 is YYEEEE. Trimming took 4 bases from V and 2 from J, leaving 21 bases between them. Written as DNA, the CDR3 is TGTGCCAGCAGCGACTTCCGCGAGACAGCCTTTCAAGAGACCCAGTACTTC. Its translation is CASSDFRETAFQETQYF.

The table lists this clone with a count of one. V usage is TRBV5-1 and J usage is TRBJ1-2; D gene ambiguous. V was shortened by 4 bases and J by 4 bases, with 11 bases between the two germline ends. Germline V gene sequence: CDR1 SGHRS, CDR2 YFSETQ. The CDR3 loop spans 13 amino acids. Here the CDR3 reads CASSLNRLYGYTF. Written as DNA, the CDR3 is TGCGCCAGCAGCCTCAACCGCCTCTATGGCTACACCTTC. The full variable domain, with the rest looked up from reference TRBV5-1 and TRBJ1-2, is KAGVTQTPRYLIKTRGQQVTLSCSPISGHRSVSWYQQTPGQGLQFLFEYFSETQRNKGNFPGRFSGRQFSNSRSEMNVSTLELGDSALYLCASSLNRLYGYTFGSGTRLTVV.

This clone was detected only a few times. The chain has TRBV29-1 and TRBJ2-1; 9 bases map to TRBD1. CDR1 SQVTM and CDR2 ANQGSEA come from the germline V gene. This CDR3 is 16 amino acids long. V dropped 4 bases and J dropped 9; count of bases not matched to a gene: 16. The CDR3 bases are TGCAGCGTTGGCCGCTTCCGGGACAGGGCGCAATTTGAGCAGTTCTTC. Translation gives CSVGRFRDRAQFEQFF.

The chain combines TRBV27 with TRBJ1-6; D perhaps matches TRBD1 (5 bases). The CDR3 contains 15 residues. V lost 3 bases to trimming and J lost 9 bases, with 15 bases between them. Germline V CDR1 and CDR2: MNHEY, SMNVEV (reference sequence). CDR3 DNA: TGTGCCAGCAGTTTTGGGACGGATGCGGGTTCACCCCTCCACTTT. Encoded protein: CASSFGTDAGSPLHF.

This chain joins TRBV7-6 and TRBJ1-3; tentative D call: TRBD1 (5 bases). Per the germline V gene, CDR1 is SGHVS and CDR2 is FNYEAQ. Trimming shortened V by 4 bases and J by 6 bases, and 13 bases separated the two germline ends. The CDR3 has 14 residues. The CDR3 nucleotides are TGTGCCAGCAGCTCAAGGGACCTTGAAAACACCATATATTTT. Translating gives CASSSRDLENTIYF.

This clone was seen only a few times. The V call is TRBV4-1, the J call TRBJ2-7, with D tentatively TRBD1 or TRBD2 (5 bases each). With 5 bases removed from V and 2 bases from J, the gap between germline ends came to 22 bases. This CDR3 is 17 amino acids long. Per germline, CDR1 MGHRA and CDR2 YSYEKL. CDR3 loop: CASSYNTGTLPAYEQYF. The CDR3, as DNA: TGCGCCAGCAGCTACAATACCGGGACCCTCCCCGCCTACGAGCAGTACTTC.

V usage is TRBV19 and J usage is TRBJ1-6; D possibly corresponds to TRBD1 (6 bases). Trimming removed 6 bases at V and 8 bases at J, with 14 bases between. Germline-derived CDR1 and CDR2 are LNHDA and SQIVND (reference sequence). The CDR3 is 14 amino acids. Here the CDR3 reads CASSPQGWDSPLHF. The CDR3 DNA reads as TGTGCCAGTAGCCCACAGGGTTGGGATTCACCCCTCCACTTT.

This clone came up once. The rearrangement uses TRBV6-6 and TRBJ1-1; 7 bases align to TRBD1. The germline V gene encodes CDR1 MNHNY and CDR2 SVGAGI (reference sequence). This CDR3 spans 16 amino acids. The V and J ends lost 2 bases and 0 bases, in that order; junction bases with no gene match: 6. The CDR3 protein is CASSYDREGVNTEAFF. CDR3 bases: TGTGCCAGCAGTTACGACAGGGAAGGGGTGAACACTGAAGCTTTCTTT.

This chain joins TRBV7-6 and TRBJ2-3; 12 positions match TRBD2. Per the germline V gene, CDR1 is SGHVS and CDR2 is FNYEAQ. CDR3 length: 15 amino acids. With 8 bases clipped from V and 6 bases from J, the junction kept 9 bases outside the gene matches. The CDR3, as DNA: TGTGCCAGCCGGTTGGCTAGCGGGGGGGTCGATACGCAGTATTTT. Translated: CASRLASGGVDTQYF.